This TCR beta chain was observed in a study of PD-L1 blockade in urothelial cancer. For the study at large: Blood analysis took place 3 weeks (second dose) and 6 weeks after treatment start.

Assay: immunoSEQ multiplex PCR; the TCRdb copy retains only in-frame clones and omits some. The sample consists of 20,000 to 30,000 clones, 80% to 90% of them appearing once. Germline V gene sequence: CDR1 SNHLY, CDR2 FYNNEI. This CDR3 comprises 14 residues. With V trimmed by 7 bases and J by 7 bases, 8 bases remained unmatched. The clonotype originates from a man aged 55 to 70 with urothelial cancer. This specimen consisted of PBMCs, obtained around atezolizumab (anti-PD-L1) treatment. The chain combines TRBV2 with TRBJ2-1; 9 nucleotides align to TRBD1. The DNA for the CDR3 is TGTGCCAGCACCGGGACAGGGCAAGTTAATGAGCAGTTCTTC. Translated: CASTGTGQVNEQFF.